This TCR beta chain stems from a study of response to subunit inactivated influenza vaccine. The study's findings and limits: Authors suggested each seasonal flu vaccination may recruit only limited numbers of new T cells.

From the RT-PCR reads, TCRdb called clonotypes with MiXCR, one entry per CDR3 protein. The sample lists roughly 700,000 distinct CDR3 sequences; roughly 14% were seen once. Trimming removed 4 bases at V and 6 bases at J, with 17 bases between. The CDR3 covers 15 residues. Germline CDR1 is SGHRS and CDR2 is YFSETQ. The sample holds a few counts of this clonotype. The antigen remains unidentified. Material: PBMCs from blood, obtained roughly 15 days before vaccination. The chain carries TRBV5-1 and TRBJ2-1; no clear D. This receptor was obtained from a man aged 50-60 years who received an inactivated influenza vaccine. The CDR3 sequence: CASSRPSPPGNEQFF. CDR3 coding DNA: TGCGCCAGCAGCCGCCCTTCGCCCCCGGGCAATGAGCAGTTCTTC.